The next 23 T cell receptor beta chains were all read from a single sample in a study of cytomegalovirus exposure and HLA in healthy donors. PCR was performed using 60 Vbeta and 13 Jbeta primers. Profiled with immunoSEQ multiplex PCR; TCRdb holds only in-frame clones, not every one. The sample has around 210,000 clones; around four fifths are singletons. The sample consisted of PBMCs. The source is a woman in her 40s in good health and CMV-seronegative.

V is TRBV5-1 and J is TRBJ1-5; 10 bases are a match to TRBD1. Looked up from germline, CDR1 is SGHRS and CDR2 is YFSETQ. J lost 7 bases, V lost 8 bases, and 15 bases had no gene match. The CDR3 spans 16 residues. CDR3 nucleotide sequence: TGCGCCAGGAGGGAGGGGGACAGGGGATTCCGCCAGCCCCAGCATTTT. Translating gives CARREGDRGFRQPQHF. Filled out from reference TRBV5-1 and TRBJ1-5, the complete variable domain reads KAGVTQTPRYLIKTRGQQVTLSCSPISGHRSVSWYQQTPGQGLQFLFEYFSETQRNKGNFPGRFSGRQFSNSRSEMNVSTLELGDSALYLCARREGDRGFRQPQHFGDGTRLSIL.

The chain joins TRBV4-1 to TRBJ1-1, with D possibly TRBD1 on 5 matching bases. This CDR3 has 14 amino acids. V was pared by 3 bases and J by 7 bases, with 15 bases between. Germline V gene sequence: CDR1 MGHRA, CDR2 YSYEKL. CDR3 nucleotides: TGCGCCAGCAGCCAGTGGCTTAGACAGTTTGAAGCTTTCTTT. The encoded protein is CASSQWLRQFEAFF.

The gene calls are TRBV27 and TRBJ1-1; 8 bases are a match to TRBD1. This CDR3 has 18 amino acids. Germline V gene sequence: CDR1 MNHEY, CDR2 SMNVEV (reference sequence). V was clipped by 6 bases and J by 0 bases; unmatched bases: 15. The CDR3 DNA reads TGTGCCAGCAGCCCAAGAGGCAGGGGGCACAGTATGAACACTGAAGCTTTCTTT. Translated, it gives CASSPRGRGHSMNTEAFF.

The V and J genes are TRBV19 and TRBJ1-1, with D tentatively TRBD1 (5 bases). The CDR3 extends over 15 amino acids. V lost 6 bases, J lost 6 bases, and 20 bases lay in between. Per the germline V gene, CDR1 is LNHDA and CDR2 is SQIVND (reference sequence). CDR3 loop: CASSASFGASAEAFF. CDR3 in DNA: TGTGCCAGTAGCGCCTCCTTTGGGGCTTCGGCTGAAGCTTTCTTT.

The chain recombines TRBV27 with TRBJ2-1; 8 nucleotides agree with TRBD2. This CDR3 is built from 19 residues. Looked up from germline, CDR1 is MNHEY and CDR2 is SMNVEV (reference sequence). The trim removed 2 bases at V and 5 bases at J, leaving 17 bases unmatched. The CDR3 reads CASSLPTSARSPGNNEQFF. CDR3 nucleotide sequence: TGTGCCAGCAGTTTACCGACTAGCGCCAGATCCCCTGGTAACAATGAGCAGTTCTTC.

The V call is TRBV27, the J call TRBJ2-7, with D unclear. CDR3 size: 15 residues. V was shortened by 6 bases and J by 0 bases, with 15 bases between the two germline ends. CDR1 is MNHEY, CDR2 SMNVEV, per germline (reference sequence). Here the CDR3 DNA reads TGTGCCAGCAGACCCTCTACCTTAAGCTCCTACGAGCAGTACTTC. It codes for CASRPSTLSSYEQYF.

The rearrangement uses TRBV5-1 and TRBJ1-2; TRBD1 might be the D (5 bases). Germline values: CDR1 SGHRS, CDR2 YFSETQ. This CDR3 has 14 amino acids. V was cut by 2 bases and J by 8 bases, with 16 bases left in between. CDR3 in amino acids: CASSFGGGQAGYTF. The CDR3 nucleotides are TGCGCCAGCAGCTTTGGGGGAGGTCAAGCGGGCTACACCTTC.

The chain links TRBV9 to TRBJ2-3; 11 bases agree with TRBD2. The CDR3 length is 15 residues. Germline assignment: CDR1 SGDLS and CDR2 YYNGEE. Germline trimming cut 3 bases from V and 5 bases from J; bases unmatched to any gene: 5. The CDR3 sequence is CASSALLAGVDTQYF. CDR3 DNA: TGTGCCAGCAGCGCCTTACTAGCGGGGGTAGATACGCAGTATTTT.

This clone was picked up a small number of times. The V and J genes are TRBV2 and TRBJ2-1; D ambiguous. The CDR3 spans 12 residues. Germline V gene lookup returns CDR1 SNHLY and CDR2 FYNNEI. V was pared by 2 bases and J by 10 bases, with 9 bases between. This CDR3 reads CASSEMWQEQFF. CDR3 in DNA: TGTGCCAGCAGTGAAATGTGGCAGGAGCAGTTCTTC.

The chain employs TRBV30 and TRBJ2-7; 7 nucleotides agree with TRBD1. CDR1 and CDR2 from the germline V gene are GTSNPN and SVGIG (reference sequence). The V and J ends lost 5 bases and 0 bases, in that order; junction bases with no gene match: 1. The CDR3 sequence is 12 residues long. CDR3 sequence: CAWEGASYEQYF. The DNA for the CDR3 is TGTGCCTGGGAGGGGGCCTCCTACGAGCAGTACTTC.

This clone turned up a few times. The V and J genes are TRBV4-1 and TRBJ1-4, with 10 positions matching TRBD1. The CDR3 contains 16 residues. In germline, CDR1 is MGHRA, CDR2 YSYEKL. Germline trimming cut 3 bases from V and 2 bases from J; bases unmatched to any gene: 3. CDR3 bases: TGCGCCAGCAGCCAGGACAGGGGGATGACTAATGAAAAACTGTTTTTT. Amino acids: CASSQDRGMTNEKLFF.

The V gene is TRBV28, the J gene TRBJ1-2; D ambiguous. Deletions cut 5 bases from V and 5 bases from J, with 12 bases between. The CDR3 extends over 13 amino acids. Germline V lookup: CDR1 MDHEN, CDR2 SYDVKM. Written as DNA, the CDR3 is TGTGCCAGCAGTACCGGACTGCCTTATGGCTACACCTTC. This sequence encodes CASSTGLPYGYTF.

This rearrangement joins TRBV18 to TRBJ2-7; TRBD2 aligns across 7 bases. This CDR3 is built from 15 residues. The V and J ends lost 4 bases and 0 bases, in that order; junction bases with no gene match: 6. Looked up from germline, CDR1 is KGHSH and CDR2 is LQKENI. The CDR3 loop is CASSLVSGYSYEQYF. The CDR3 DNA sequence: TGTGCCAGCTCACTGGTTAGCGGGTACTCCTACGAGCAGTACTTC.

The J gene is TRBJ2-7, the V gene TRBV19, with 10 bases matching TRBD1. The ends lost 9 bases at V and 1 base at J; junction bases unmatched: 9. Germline V gene data show CDR1 as LNHDA and CDR2 as SQIVND (reference sequence). CDR3 length: 15 residues. As DNA, the CDR3 is TGTGCCAGCGCTCCGGGACAGGGGTTATCCTACGAGCAGTACTTC. Its translation is CASAPGQGLSYEQYF. Full variable domain (remainder filled in from reference TRBV19 and TRBJ2-7): DGGITQSPKYLFRKEGQNVTLSCEQNLNHDAMYWYRQDPGQGLRLIYYSQIVNDFQKGDIAEGYSVSREKKESFPLTVTSAQKNPTAFYLCASAPGQGLSYEQYFGPGTRLTVT.

V usage is TRBV6-5 and J usage is TRBJ1-2; TRBD1 is a possible D gene (6 bases). Trimming removed 5 bases from V and 4 bases from J, with 11 bases in between. CDR1 MNHEY and CDR2 SVGAGI come from the germline V gene. This CDR3 is built from 13 residues. The DNA of the CDR3 is TGTGCCAGCAGTCTCGGGACAACCTATGGCTACACCTTC. This sequence encodes CASSLGTTYGYTF.

The chain employs TRBV5-8 and TRBJ2-1; D is perhaps TRBD2 (6 bases). Germline lookup yields CDR1 SGHTS and CDR2 YDEGEE. Trimming took off 3 bases at V and 6 bases at J, with 10 bases between the two ends. There are 13 residues in the CDR3. CDR3 amino acids: CASSSELANEQFF. The DNA of the CDR3 is TGTGCCAGCAGCTCGGAACTAGCCAATGAGCAGTTCTTC.

The rearrangement uses TRBV4-1 and TRBJ2-7; 7 bases match TRBD2. The germline V gene encodes CDR1 MGHRA and CDR2 YSYEKL. The CDR3 consists of 16 residues. Losses at the gene ends were 0 bases for V and 3 bases for J; bases not matched to a gene: 8. The CDR3 is CASSQDRGVGLYEQYF. CDR3 nucleotides: TGCGCCAGCAGCCAAGATCGGGGGGTAGGACTCTACGAGCAGTACTTC.

This clone showed up just a few times. The chain uses TRBV11-2 and TRBJ1-1; 9 bases are a match to TRBD1. The CDR3 is 15 amino acids. Germline values: CDR1 SGHAT, CDR2 FQNNGV. V dropped 5 bases and J dropped 5; count of bases not matched to a gene: 9. CDR3 protein: CASSPSQGAKTEAFF. In nucleotides, the CDR3 is TGTGCCAGCAGCCCCTCACAGGGGGCGAAGACTGAAGCTTTCTTT.

The gene calls are TRBV9 and TRBJ2-1; D is ambiguous. Germline lookup yields CDR1 SGDLS and CDR2 YYNGEE. CDR3 length equals 15 residues. V was pared by 0 bases and J by 6 bases, with 13 bases between. CDR3 bases: TGTGCCAGCAGCGTAGCTGGGCACCGCACCAATGAGCAGTTCTTC. Its protein is CASSVAGHRTNEQFF.

V usage is TRBV7-2 and J usage is TRBJ2-5; D not resolved. With 2 bases removed from V and 2 bases from J, the gap between germline ends came to 9 bases. This CDR3 comprises 14 residues. The germline CDR1 and CDR2 sequences are SGHTA and FQGNSA. Here the CDR3 DNA reads TGTGCCAGCAGCTTATGGAGTCAGCAAGAGACCCAGTACTTC. It specifies CASSLWSQQETQYF.

This clone was found a few times. This chain joins TRBV6-5 and TRBJ1-4; the match to TRBD1 covers 9 bases. The CDR3 has 13 residues. Per the germline V gene, CDR1 is MNHEY and CDR2 is SVGAGI. After removal of 5 bases from V and 10 bases from J, the junction contained 5 bases not matched to a gene. The CDR3 DNA sequence: TGTGCCAGCAGTGGGACAGGGACGGCAAAACTGTTTTTT. Its translation is CASSGTGTAKLFF.

J is TRBJ2-2 and V is TRBV2; unclear D gene. The germline V and J ends were trimmed by 4 bases and 10 bases, with 10 bases remaining between them. Germline-derived CDR1 and CDR2 are SNHLY and FYNNEI. CDR3 size: 12 residues. The chain's CDR3 is CASSGNSLELFF. The CDR3 nucleotides are TGTGCCAGCAGTGGTAATAGCCTGGAGCTGTTTTTT.

This rearrangement joins TRBV10-1 to TRBJ2-7; 7 nucleotides match TRBD1. The CDR3 covers 15 residues. V lost 2 bases to trimming and J lost 3 bases; unmatched junction nucleotides: 7. Germline V gives CDR1 WNHNN, CDR2 SYGVQD (reference sequence). The CDR3 loop is CASSEGPGQNYEQYF. DNA of the CDR3: TGCGCCAGCAGTGAGGGACCGGGACAGAACTACGAGCAGTACTTC.